Shown below are 17 T cell receptor beta chains from a single sample sequenced in a study of CD4+ T cells in melanoma. The protocol was immunoSEQ multiplex PCR, while the TCRdb copy is restricted to in-frame clones and leaves out a portion. The sample contains roughly 18,000 clones, about 80% of which appear only once. The sample taken for sequencing was cells from a culture (not recorded whether cultured in vitro). These receptors were obtained from a human donor with melanoma.

V usage is TRBV29-1 and J usage is TRBJ2-7, with 7 bases lining up with TRBD1. With V trimmed by 7 bases and J by 6 bases, 12 bases remained unmatched. Germline V gene data show CDR1 as SQVTM and CDR2 as ANQGSEA. The CDR3 is 13 residues long. The CDR3 here is CSGRTGPGGEQYF. For the CDR3, the DNA is TGCAGCGGACGGACAGGCCCAGGGGGCGAGCAGTACTTC.

The V and J genes are TRBV7-8 and TRBJ1-6; D is undetermined. The V gene lost 0 bases and the J gene lost 10 bases, with 16 bases spanning the gap. In germline, CDR1 is SGHVS, CDR2 FQNEAQ. The CDR3 consists of 16 residues. The CDR3 region is CASSLAPRAGYSPLHF. CDR3 DNA sequence: TGTGCCAGCAGCTTAGCCCCCCGAGCTGGGTACTCACCCCTCCACTTT.

CDR3: CASSYREPRELFF. In DNA form, the CDR3 reads TGTGCCAGCAGTTACCGAGAACCCCGGGAGCTGTTTTTT. The V gene is TRBV6-5, the J gene TRBJ2-2; no firm D call. The length of the CDR3 is 13 residues. The germline gives CDR1 MNHEY, CDR2 SVGAGI. Trimming took off 2 bases at V and 9 bases at J, with 10 bases between the two ends.

This clone is a singleton in its sample. The CDR3 DNA is TGTGCCTGGGGAGGACTACGAGGGGGTGACGAGCAGTACTTC. Its translation is CAWGGLRGGDEQYF. V is TRBV30 and J is TRBJ2-7, with D perhaps matching TRBD1 or TRBD2 (6 bases each). Between the trimmed V and J ends, which lost 5 bases and 5 bases, there was a span of 19 bases. In germline, CDR1 is GTSNPN, CDR2 SVGIG (reference sequence). The CDR3 length is 14 residues.

The rearrangement uses TRBV7-2 and TRBJ1-4, with D possibly TRBD1 on 5 matching bases. Looked up from germline, CDR1 is SGHTA and CDR2 is FQGNSA. This CDR3 contains 15 residues. The V and J ends lost 0 bases and 5 bases respectively, with 10 bases between them. In nucleotides, the CDR3 is TGTGCCAGCAGCTTAGCGGGGGTTCGAAATGAAAAACTGTTTTTT. Translated, it gives CASSLAGVRNEKLFF.

The rearrangement links TRBV6-5 to TRBJ2-7, with a tentative D call TRBD2 (6 bases). Trimming left V 2 bases short and J 3 bases short, with 14 bases between. This CDR3 has 15 amino acids. Per germline, CDR1 MNHEY and CDR2 SVGAGI. This CDR3 is CASSYGRPPSYEQYF. DNA of the CDR3: TGTGCCAGCAGTTACGGGAGGCCGCCAAGCTACGAGCAGTACTTC.

The chain recombines TRBV14 with TRBJ1-1, with 11 bases that match TRBD1. V lost 1 base and J lost 3; bases outside the gene matches: 19. Germline CDR1 and CDR2: SGHDN and FVKESK. The CDR3 consists of 21 residues. DNA of the CDR3: TGTGCCAGCAGCCAAGTCTGGGGGAAACGGACAGGGGGCGCGTTCGACACTGAAGCTTTCTTT. Its translation: CASSQVWGKRTGGAFDTEAFF. The full variable domain, its missing parts supplied by reference TRBV14 and TRBJ1-1, is EAGVTQFPSHSVIEKGQTVTLRCDPISGHDNLYWYRRVMGKEIKFLLHFVKESKQDESGMPNNRFLAERTGGTYSTLKVQPAELEDSGVYFCASSQVWGKRTGGAFDTEAFFGQGTRLTVV.

This chain joins TRBV30 and TRBJ2-3, with no clear D. The V gene lost 3 bases and the J gene lost 6 bases, with 13 bases spanning the gap. Germline CDR1 reads GTSNPN; CDR2 reads SVGIG (reference sequence). CDR3 length: 13 amino acids. The CDR3 spells CAWRGVSLDTQYF. DNA of the CDR3: TGTGCCTGGAGAGGAGTCTCCCTCGATACGCAGTATTTT. The full variable domain, rest sourced from reference TRBV30 and TRBJ2-3, is SQTIHQWPATLVQPVGSPLSLECTVEGTSNPNLYWYRQAAGRGLQLLFYSVGIGQISSEVPQNLSASRPQDRQFILSSKKLLLSDSGFYLCAWRGVSLDTQYFGPGTRLTVL.

The chain couples TRBV19 to TRBJ1-4; D remains unclear. CDR3 size: 15 residues. CDR1 is LNHDA, CDR2 SQIVND, per germline (reference sequence). V lost 4 bases and J 6 bases, leaving 15 bases between the germline ends. CDR3 sequence (DNA): TGTGCCAGTAGTAGCATACAGCTCGCTGATGAAAAACTGTTTTTT. Protein: CASSSIQLADEKLFF.

The V call is TRBV7-3, the J call TRBJ2-2, with 12 bases aligning to TRBD2. The V and J ends lost 5 bases and 5 bases, in that order; junction bases with no gene match: 9. From germline, CDR1 is SGHTA and CDR2 FQGTGA. This CDR3 contains 17 residues. CDR3 sequence (DNA): TGTGCCAGCAGCCCCTACCCTAGCGGGGGGGCGACCGGGGAGCTGTTTTTT. Protein product: CASSPYPSGGATGELFF.

The rearrangement uses TRBV5-5 and TRBJ1-2; D unclear. The CDR3 totals 17 residues. Trimming took off 3 bases at V and 4 bases at J, with 22 bases between the two ends. Germline V gene data show CDR1 as SGHKS and CDR2 as YYEKEE (reference sequence). This CDR3 is CASSWTDDARLGYGYTF. The CDR3 nucleotides read TGTGCCAGCAGCTGGACCGACGACGCGAGGCTGGGCTATGGCTACACCTTC.

The rearrangement joins TRBV18 to TRBJ2-7, with D uncertain. Germline V gene lookup returns CDR1 KGHSH and CDR2 LQKENI. This CDR3 has 12 amino acids. V was pared by 3 bases and J by 5 bases, with 8 bases between. CDR3 sequence reads: CASSPEGNEQYF. CDR3 in DNA: TGTGCCAGCTCACCGGAAGGGAACGAGCAGTACTTC. Filled out from reference TRBV18 and TRBJ2-7, the complete variable domain reads NAGVMQNPRHLVRRRGQEARLRCSPMKGHSHVYWYRQLPEEGLKFMVYLQKENIIDESGMPKERFSAEFPKEGPSILRIQQVVRGDSAAYFCASSPEGNEQYFGPGTRLTVT.

The chain links TRBV6-5 to TRBJ1-2, with TRBD1 matching 8 bases. The CDR3 sequence is 13 residues long. The V gene's germline CDR1 is MNHEY and CDR2 SVGAGI. V lost 6 bases to trimming and J lost 8 bases; unmatched junction nucleotides: 8. CDR3 bases: TGTGCCAGCAGACGAACAGGGGGTCGGGGCTACACCTTC. Amino acid sequence: CASRRTGGRGYTF.

This chain links TRBV5-6 with TRBJ1-2; the D is unclear. V was shortened by 4 bases and J by 13 bases, with 17 bases between the two germline ends. Germline CDR1 SGHDT, CDR2 YYEEEE. This CDR3 spans 12 amino acids. CDR3 coding DNA: TGTGCCAGCAGCATCTGGGGAGCGGAGGTCACCTTC. Protein: CASSIWGAEVTF.

This rearrangement joins TRBV9 to TRBJ1-4; possible D gene TRBD1, 5 bases. V was clipped by 4 bases and J by 9 bases, with 22 bases between them. Germline V gene data show CDR1 as SGDLS and CDR2 as YYNGEE. This CDR3 is built from 16 residues. In nucleotides, the CDR3 is TGTGCCAGCAGCCCAGTGGGGGGGACGATTTCGAAAAAACTGTTTTTT. This encodes CASSPVGGTISKKLFF.

The V gene is TRBV7-2, the J gene TRBJ2-7; D tentatively fits TRBD1 or TRBD2 (5 bases each). Deletions cut 5 bases from V and 3 bases from J, with 20 bases between. Germline CDR1 and CDR2: SGHTA and FQGNSA. CDR3 length: 16 residues. The DNA of the CDR3 is TGTGCCAGCAGCAGGGGACGGGGAAGTAGTCTCTACGAGCAGTACTTC. This codes for CASSRGRGSSLYEQYF.

The chain is built from TRBV10-3 and TRBJ2-1; 7 nucleotides align to TRBD1. The germline CDR1 and CDR2 sequences are ENHRY and SYGVKD. The CDR3 totals 14 residues. V trimming: 8 bases; J trimming: 2 bases; junction bases outside the gene matches: 6. CDR3 sequence (DNA): TGTGCCATCTCCCCCGGGACAGCCTACAATGAGCAGTTCTTC. Amino acids: CAISPGTAYNEQFF.